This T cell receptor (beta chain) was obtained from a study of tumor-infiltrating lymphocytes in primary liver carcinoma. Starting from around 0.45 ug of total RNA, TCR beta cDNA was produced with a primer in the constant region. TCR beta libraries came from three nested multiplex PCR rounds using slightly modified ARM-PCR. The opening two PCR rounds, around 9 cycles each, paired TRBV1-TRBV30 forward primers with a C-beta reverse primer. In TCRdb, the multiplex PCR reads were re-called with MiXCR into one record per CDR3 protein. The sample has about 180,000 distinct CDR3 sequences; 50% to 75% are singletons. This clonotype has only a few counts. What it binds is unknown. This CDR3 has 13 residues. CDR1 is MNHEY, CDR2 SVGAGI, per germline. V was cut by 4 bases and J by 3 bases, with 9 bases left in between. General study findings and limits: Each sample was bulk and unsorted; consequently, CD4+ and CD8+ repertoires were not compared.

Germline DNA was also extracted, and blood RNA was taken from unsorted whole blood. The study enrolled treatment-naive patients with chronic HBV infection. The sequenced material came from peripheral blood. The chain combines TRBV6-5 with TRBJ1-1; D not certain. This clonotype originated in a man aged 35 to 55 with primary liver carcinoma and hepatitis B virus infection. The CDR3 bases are TGTGCCAGCAGTTTTTCCCAGGACACTGAAGCTTTCTTT. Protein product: CASSFSQDTEAFF.